This T cell receptor beta chain originates from a study of beta chain features in type 1 diabetes (dated by TCRdb to between 2018 and 2020). Concerning the study at large: No differences in mean age, gender distribution, total cell number or subset yield were found between patients and healthy donors. A total of around 110,000,000 sorted cells were examined across all samples, and RNA yield correlated strongly with the number of cells per subset. The study compared the TCRB repertoires of sorted circulating CD4+ T cell subsets in recently diagnosed type 1 diabetes patients with those in matched healthy donors. Regulatory and stem cell-like memory subsets were isolated from only 8 patients and about eight healthy donors, whereas naive and central memory subsets came from all 30 or so donors. Results the study describes overall, beyond this receptor: The naive, central memory and regulatory TCRB repertoires appeared to resemble one another more closely among patients than among healthy donors. Shorter templates might have been favored by PCR, but patient and control samples were amplified and corrected together, so both groups would have been affected equally by any skew. Sequencing cDNA rather than genomic DNA could over-represent highly expressing activated cells, although activation and CD3 levels did not differ between groups. Because small numbers of individuals were included in the HLA sub-analyses, any influence of HLA type on TCRB rearrangement was left unresolved. At VDJ recombination sites, type 1 diabetes patients had fewer insertions and more deleted nucleotides, which implies abnormalities in thymic rearrangement. In all four CD4+ subsets, TCRB CDR3 length was moderately but significantly shorter in type 1 diabetes patients.

This clone has only a few counts. Its antigen specificity is not known. Per-nucleotide qualities are absent, and no much larger clonotype sits a single base away. In the germline V gene (reference sequence), CDR1 corresponds to SGHAT and CDR2 to FQDESV. Relative to germline, V is 6 bases shorter and J is 7 bases shorter, with 19 bases between their ends. Including cysteine and phenylalanine, the CDR3 has 16 amino acids. The DNA shown is the 48-base CDR3, in frame from base 1. The High Capacity cDNA Reverse Transcription Kit was used to reverse transcribe all of the isolated RNA, meaning that expressed TCRB transcripts were what got sequenced. Deep immunoSEQ sequencing was performed on naive, central memory and regulatory T cell samples, with an average of about 3.6 million total reads per sample. After sorted cells were lysed in RLT buffer, RNA was extracted with DNase-treated RNeasy Micro or Mini kits, with the choice depending on cell number. To prevent cross-contamination, each cell subset was processed individually, whereas patient and healthy donor samples were processed jointly. The immunoSEQ multiplex PCR was used to amplify TCRB sequences from cDNA, yielding 87-bp fragments that span the CDR3 region. Sequencing of the amplicons was performed on the Illumina HiSeq platform. The paper's data handling went like this. Synthetic template baselines were used to correct PCR bias computationally, reads within Hamming distance 2 were collapsed, and singletons that could not be merged were discarded. By aligning reads against IMGT, V, D and J genes, CDR3 length, and insertions or deletions at six rearrangement sites were assigned. Within each subset, clonotype counts were normalized to sorted cell number, after which true diversity and Gini coefficients were computed with the tcR R package. The overlap coefficient, calculated on TCRB nucleotide sequences, was used to measure repertoire sharing. Out-of-frame TCRB sequences from naive cells were analyzed to stand in for the pre-selection repertoire. As stored in TCRdb, this immuneACCESS dataset retains in-frame rearrangements with V and J assigned. A fraction of the clones does not appear; measured against another copy, unresolved V genes explain less than half of the discrepancy, and the remainder lacks a known reason. V, J and clone size were drawn from that table, and D and trimming were deduced from the DNA. For this sample the table gives around 350,000 clones, of which about 12% were detected only once. In total, the top ten clones hold 0.017% of the sample.

Each donor gave one peripheral blood draw, around 0.12 L on average, collected into heparinised tubes. A BD FACSAria II and a panel including CD45RO, CCR7, CD25, CD127, CD95 and CD27 were used to sort naive, central memory, regulatory and stem cell-like memory CD4+ T cells. All sorted populations exceeded 95% purity. PBMCs were isolated right away by Lymphoprep density gradient centrifugation and were stained directly, without culture. Samples were stained and sorted in pairs, with one healthy donor and one patient per experiment, so that batch effects were minimized. This TCR was sampled from a man between 18 and 29 years old in good health. The specimen was naive CD4+ T cells from blood. The sample's cell subset or site label, in plain terms: true naive CD4+ T cells. The chain couples TRBV11-1 to TRBJ1-6, and the D gene may be TRBD1, 6 bases matching. In nucleotides, the sequence is TGTGCCAGCAGACGTCTTACGACAGGCGAAAATTCACCCCTCCACTTT. Its product reads: CASRRLTTGENSPLHF.